Described below is a single TCR beta chain sequence and its context. Its specificity is unknown. TCRdb reanalysed the 5' RACE reads using MiXCR and keeps one entry per CDR3 protein. The sample contains some 310,000 distinct CDR3 sequences, 20% to 25% of which appear only once. The record originates from a study of T-cell memory formation after mild COVID-19. There are 12 residues in the CDR3. The germline V gene has CDR1 LNHDA and CDR2 SQIVND (reference sequence). Trimming shortened V by 3 bases and J by 10 bases, and 12 bases separated the two germline ends. Whole-study findings and limits: Pre-infection memory harbored some responding clones, suggesting cross-reactive memory joined. Clonal second-wave expansions that peaked on day 37 had unconfirmed SARS-CoV-2 specificity.

The clonotype originates from a man in his late teens or twenties who had mild COVID-19 (a few samples of this study predate the infection). Cell type and time point are not known. This chain uses TRBV19 with TRBJ1-1; perhaps TRBD1 as D (6 bases). Sequencing input: PBMCs or a T cell subset sorted from them (not recorded which). CDR3 sequence (DNA): TGTGCCAGTAGTATTTTACCAGGGGTAGCTTTCTTT. Translation gives CASSILPGVAFF. The full variable domain, rest sourced from reference TRBV19 and TRBJ1-1, is DGGITQSPKYLFRKEGQNVTLSCEQNLNHDAMYWYRQDPGQGLRLIYYSQIVNDFQKGDIAEGYSVSREKKESFPLTVTSAQKNPTAFYLCASSILPGVAFFGQGTRLTVV.